This TCR beta chain derives from a study of spatial heterogeneity in lung cancer. Time point noted: sample taken at primary tumor resection. The study sequenced unsorted whole RNA from tumor, nontumor lung or frozen PBMC. TCRdb processed the 5' RACE reads anew with MiXCR; each CDR3 protein has one entry. The sample gives some 50,000 distinct CDR3 sequences, over 9.5% of which show up once; around 42% is in the top ten. The CDR3 consists of 13 residues. V lost 0 bases, J lost 8 bases, and 9 bases lay in between. Germline V gives CDR1 SGHRS, CDR2 YFSETQ. The clonotype comes from a female donor with early-stage non-small cell lung cancer. The sample in question was PBMCs, obtained at surgery. The chain couples TRBV5-1 to TRBJ2-1; no reliable D call. The CDR3: CASSLAPLDEQFF. CDR3 nucleotide sequence: TGCGCCAGCAGCTTGGCCCCCCTGGATGAGCAGTTCTTC.